This T cell receptor beta chain stems from a study of shared clonotypes between healthy human individuals. Study in general: Every donor yielded three CD4 naive, three CD4 memory, two CD8 naive and one CD8 memory plate.

In the CD4+ fraction, cells were divided into CD45RA+ naive and CD45RA-negative memory subsets. CDR1 and CDR2 from the germline V gene are SGHRS and YFSETQ. This CDR3 has 15 residues. V was trimmed by 6 bases and J by 4 bases, leaving 17 bases between them. The method was immunoSEQ multiplex PCR; TCRdb's version includes in-frame clones alone and lacks a portion of them. The sample holds 2 million to 2.5 million clones, just over 90% seen once. The sequenced sample consisted of naive CD4+ T cells from PBMCs. Sample subset: CD45RA+ positively selected. The source of this sequence is a man aged 18 to 29 in good health. Some clones in this sample may be carry-over from other donors' samples. J is TRBJ2-1 and V is TRBV5-1; D is perhaps TRBD2 (6 bases). The CDR3 region has the DNA TGCGCCAGCACCCCGGGGGTTAGCGCATACAATGAGCAGTTCTTC. Residues: CASTPGVSAYNEQFF.